This T cell receptor beta chain was found in a study of OX40 agonist ivuxolimab in advanced cancers. Regarding the complete study: Ivuxolimab, which targeted the costimulatory receptor OX40 (CD134), was an agonistic, fully human IgG2 monoclonal antibody. Intravenous ivuxolimab was administered to patients every 2 weeks at six dose levels: 0.01, 0.1, 0.3, 1.5, 3 and 10 mg/kg. Among the roughly 54 dose-escalation patients, roughly 20 had hepatocellular carcinoma, roughly 15 melanoma, 9 renal cell carcinoma and 9 head and neck cancer. In the dose-escalation cohort, 70% to 85% of patients were male, and the mean age was roughly 60 years, with a range of about 23 to 90. Prior anti-PD-1, anti-PD-L1 or anti-CTLA-4 therapy was permitted, and 35% to 40% of dose-escalation patients had received checkpoint inhibitors. Partial responses were achieved by three dose-escalation patients, of whom one had hepatocellular carcinoma and two had cutaneous melanoma. The point of sequencing TCRbeta in the periphery was to test whether ivuxolimab changed TCR sequence diversity and drove clonal T-cell expansion. The paper describes the monotherapy dose-escalation part (N of about 50 patients) of the phase I trial of ivuxolimab.

The trial excluded patients who had a history of autoimmune disease or who were on systemic immunosuppression. Peripheral blood for TCR sequencing was drawn from every dose cohort at baseline, at cycle 4 day 1 and at cycle 7 day 1. The samples were taken from a phase I, first-in-human, multicenter, open-label dose-escalation trial of ivuxolimab. Adults with locally advanced or metastatic head and neck squamous cell, hepatocellular, melanoma or renal cell carcinoma were enrolled in the trial. CD4+ and CD8+ T cells were sorted separately from peripheral blood before TCR sequencing. Points the paper makes about the study in general: After ivuxolimab, CD8+ T cells had more expanded clones than CD4+ T cells on average. Low levels of normalized T-cell clonal expansion were also seen in some patients who did not respond. The antigen specificity of the clonally expanded peripheral T cells was not determined. At doses from 0.1 to 3.0 mg/kg, clonal expansion was seen in both CD4+ and CD8+ blood T cells between baseline and week 6. In the 0.1-3.0 mg/kg groups, partial responders were among the patients with the lowest normalized peripheral clonal expansion, particularly in CD8+ T cells.

For sequencing of the TCRbeta CDR3 region, genomic DNA was extracted from the sorted cells. TCRbeta CDR3 regions were sequenced using the immunoSEQ Assay. The table was pulled from immuneACCESS by TCRdb, which kept in-frame rearrangements only. Such tables lose some clones; where checked, under half of the loss comes from unresolved V genes, and the rest has no known cause. Here the sample has approximately 60,000 clones; about 94% occur a single time. Of the sample, roughly 19% falls within the top ten clones. Concerning this clone: Its binding antigen is unknown. Base qualities are not recorded, but no much larger clone differs from it by a single base.

The source was CD4+ or CD8+ T cells sorted from blood, collected in a trial of the OX40 agonist ivuxolimab. This TCR came from an adult with an advanced solid tumor such as melanoma, head and neck, liver or kidney cancer.

The nucleotide sequence is TGTGCCAGCAGCTATACAGGCTCCAGCTCCTACAATGAGCAGTTCTTC. It specifies CASSYTGSSSYNEQFF. The rearranged segments are TRBV9 and TRBJ2-1; TRBD1 could be the D gene, as 5 bases match. Its CDR3 holds 16 amino acids, cysteine through phenylalanine. Here the CDR3 DNA is all that survives: 48 bases in frame from base 1. Trimming costs V 4 bases and J 0 bases, and their ends lie 14 bases apart. CDR1 and CDR2 are read off the germline V gene as SGDLS and YYNGEE.